One sample yielded the 21 T cell receptor beta chains listed below, sequenced in a study of OX40 agonist ivuxolimab in advanced cancers. The assay was immunoSEQ multiplex PCR, and TCRdb's table has in-frame clones only and misses some. Here the sample spans some 40,000 clones, roughly 89% being singletons. The sequencing here drew on CD4+ or CD8+ T cells sorted from blood, taken in a trial of the OX40 agonist ivuxolimab. The receptors derive from an adult with an advanced solid tumor such as melanoma, head and neck, liver or kidney cancer.

Notes on this clone: This CDR3 is also generated by other DNA sequences in the sample. The chain links TRBV7-2 to TRBJ1-5, with no clear D. The germline gives CDR1 SGHTA, CDR2 FQGNSA. The CDR3 sequence is 13 residues long. Between the trimmed V and J ends, which lost 1 base and 4 bases, there was a span of 5 bases. CDR3 nucleotides: TGTGCCAGCAGCTTAGTAGAAAATCAGCCCCAGCATTTT. Amino acid sequence: CASSLVENQPQHF.

The chain recombines TRBV4-3 with TRBJ1-1, with D possibly matching TRBD1 (6 bases). V lost 0 bases to trimming and J lost 11 bases, with 13 bases between them. This CDR3 spans 13 amino acids. Germline V gene sequence: CDR1 LGHNA, CDR2 YSLEER. The CDR3 is CASSQDRGGVAFF. The DNA of the CDR3 is TGCGCCAGCAGCCAAGATCGCGGGGGCGTTGCTTTCTTT.

The CDR3 bases are TGTGCCAGCAGCACACCGGGACCCGGGGAGCAGTTCTTC. Protein sequence: CASSTPGPGEQFF. This rearrangement joins TRBV9 to TRBJ2-1, with D perhaps TRBD1 or TRBD2 (5 bases each). V lost 4 bases to trimming and J lost 10 bases, with 15 bases between them. CDR1 and CDR2 from the germline V gene are SGDLS and YYNGEE. The CDR3 extends over 13 amino acids.

This rearrangement joins TRBV12-5 to TRBJ1-5; D remains unclear. The germline V gene has CDR1 LGHNT and CDR2 FRNRAP. CDR3 length: 18 residues. Trimming removed 5 bases at V and 0 bases at J, with 20 bases between. The CDR3 protein is CASGPTTPLLVSNQPQHF. The CDR3 nucleotides read TGTGCTAGTGGTCCTACTACTCCACTTCTGGTTAGCAATCAGCCCCAGCATTTT.

This chain joins TRBV4-3 and TRBJ1-1; the D gene is possibly TRBD1 (6 bases). CDR3 length: 14 residues. Trimming removed 0 bases from V and 5 bases from J, with 10 bases in between. Germline CDR1 LGHNA, CDR2 YSLEER. As DNA, the CDR3 is TGCGCCAGCAGCCAAGATTCCAGGGGAACTGAAGCTTTCTTT. Translation: CASSQDSRGTEAFF.

The rearrangement links TRBV4-2 to TRBJ2-5; D possibly corresponds to TRBD2 (7 bases). Trimming shortened V by 1 base and J by 5 bases, and 11 bases separated the two germline ends. CDR1 is LGHNA, CDR2 YNFKEQ, per germline. CDR3 length: 14 amino acids. The CDR3 sequence: CASSQGGGRETQYF. CDR3 nucleotides: TGTGCCAGCAGCCAAGGCGGGGGCAGGGAGACCCAGTACTTC.

The chain is built from TRBV5-1 and TRBJ1-3; D call uncertain. CDR3 length equals 14 residues. Trimming stripped 1 base from V and 1 base from J, with 6 bases between. CDR1 is SGHRS and CDR2 is YFSETQ in the germline V gene. The CDR3 here is CASSLTGSGNTIYF. The CDR3 bases are TGCGCCAGCAGCTTGACCGGGTCTGGAAACACCATATATTTT.

This clone has a single count. The genes are TRBV5-5 and TRBJ1-4; no reliable D call. Per the germline V gene, CDR1 is SGHKS and CDR2 is YYEKEE (reference sequence). The CDR3 covers 15 residues. Trimming took off 1 base at V and 0 bases at J, with 7 bases between the two ends. Written as DNA, the CDR3 is TGTGCCAGCAGCTTGTGGGTTGCAACTAATGAAAAACTGTTTTTT. Encoded protein: CASSLWVATNEKLFF.

The V and J genes are TRBV2 and TRBJ1-1; 9 bases match TRBD1. CDR3 length equals 15 residues. Germline CDR1 reads SNHLY; CDR2 reads FYNNEI. J was trimmed by 5 bases and V by 4 bases; bases with no gene match: 8. The chain's CDR3 is CASSVYRGRSTEAFF. In DNA form, the CDR3 reads TGTGCCAGCAGTGTATACAGGGGGCGATCAACTGAAGCTTTCTTT. The whole variable domain, remainder taken from reference TRBV2 and TRBJ1-1, is EPEVTQTPSHQVTQMGQEVILRCVPISNHLYFYWYRQILGQKVEFLVSFYNNEISEKSEIFDDQFSVERPDGSNFTLKIRSTKLEDSAMYFCASSVYRGRSTEAFFGQGTRLTVV.

This clone appeared once. The identical CDR3 is also encoded by other nucleotide sequences in the sample. The rearrangement links TRBV18 to TRBJ2-5; D is uncertain. The V gene's germline CDR1 is KGHSH and CDR2 LQKENI. The germline V and J ends were trimmed by 3 bases and 1 base, with 3 bases remaining between them. The CDR3 has 12 residues. The CDR3 region is CASSPSQETQYF. DNA for the CDR3: TGTGCCAGCTCACCGTCCCAAGAGACCCAGTACTTC. Together with reference TRBV18 and TRBJ2-5, the CDR3 gives the full variable domain: NAGVMQNPRHLVRRRGQEARLRCSPMKGHSHVYWYRQLPEEGLKFMVYLQKENIIDESGMPKERFSAEFPKEGPSILRIQQVVRGDSAAYFCASSPSQETQYFGPGTRLLVL.

V is TRBV2 and J is TRBJ1-1, with D hard to call. Germline V gives CDR1 SNHLY, CDR2 FYNNEI. V lost 6 bases and J lost 5, with 16 bases in between. The CDR3 totals 14 residues. CDR3 sequence (DNA): TGTGCCAGCAGCCCGGCGTCGAGGAGAACTGAAGCTTTCTTT. As protein: CASSPASRRTEAFF.

V gene TRBV28 combines with J gene TRBJ1-1; D uncertain. Trimming took off 7 bases at V and 0 bases at J, with 9 bases between the two ends. The CDR3 sequence is 13 residues long. The germline V gene has CDR1 MDHEN and CDR2 SYDVKM. CDR3 sequence (DNA): TGTGCCAGCACCACTCCCGTGAACACTGAAGCTTTCTTT. It translates to CASTTPVNTEAFF.

The table lists this clone with a count of one. This sequence joins TRBV4-2 and TRBJ2-3; 8 nucleotides agree with TRBD2. The V gene's germline CDR1 is LGHNA and CDR2 YNFKEQ. J was trimmed by 0 bases and V by 1 base; bases with no gene match: 6. This CDR3 has 17 residues. CDR3 nucleotides: TGTGCCAGCAGCCAAGCCGGGGGGGCCGTTAGCACAGATACGCAGTATTTT. This gives the protein CASSQAGGAVSTDTQYF.

V usage is TRBV5-4 and J usage is TRBJ2-5; D not resolved. Trimming removed 4 bases from V and 5 bases from J, with 24 bases in between. The CDR3 extends over 17 amino acids. Germline values: CDR1 SGHNT, CDR2 YYREEE (reference sequence). The CDR3 bases are TGTGCCAGCAGCGAAGAAAGTGTGGCCCCAATTGTGGAGACCCAGTACTTC. Protein sequence: CASSEESVAPIVETQYF.

This clone came up a few times. The same CDR3 also results from other DNA sequences found in this sample. The CDR3 protein is CASSGDGMNTEAFF. The CDR3 coding sequence is TGTGCCAGCAGTGGCGACGGAATGAACACTGAAGCTTTCTTT. The J gene is TRBJ1-1, the V gene TRBV2; D unclear. The CDR3 totals 14 residues. V lost 4 bases, J lost 0 bases, and 9 bases lay in between. CDR1 and CDR2 (germline): SNHLY, FYNNEI.

This clone was seen a single time. The chain recombines TRBV5-1 with TRBJ2-3; the D gene is possibly TRBD2 (7 bases). CDR3 length: 15 residues. V was pared by 3 bases and J by 3 bases, with 14 bases between. Germline V gives CDR1 SGHRS, CDR2 YFSETQ. CDR3 sequence reads: CASSWEGGHTDTQYF. CDR3 coding DNA: TGCGCCAGCAGCTGGGAGGGGGGGCATACAGATACGCAGTATTTT.

V gene TRBV7-9 combines with J gene TRBJ2-2, with 9 bases matching TRBD1. This CDR3 is built from 14 residues. CDR1 is SEHNR and CDR2 is FQNEAQ in the germline V gene (reference sequence). The junction had 3 bases not matched to a gene; V was cut back by 4 bases and J by 6 bases. CDR3 residues: CASSSDRGAGELFF. CDR3 nucleotide sequence: TGTGCCAGCAGCTCGGACAGGGGAGCCGGGGAGCTGTTTTTT.

The genes are TRBV5-1 and TRBJ1-4, with 9 positions matching TRBD1. The CDR3 is 15 amino acids. CDR1 and CDR2 from the germline V gene are SGHRS and YFSETQ. V was pared by 2 bases and J by 5 bases, with 4 bases of the junction left unmatched. In DNA form, the CDR3 reads TGCGCCAGCAGCTTAGCGACAGGGGGGAATGAAAAACTGTTTTTT. This sequence encodes CASSLATGGNEKLFF. Full variable domain (missing parts from reference TRBV5-1 and TRBJ1-4): KAGVTQTPRYLIKTRGQQVTLSCSPISGHRSVSWYQQTPGQGLQFLFEYFSETQRNKGNFPGRFSGRQFSNSRSEMNVSTLELGDSALYLCASSLATGGNEKLFFGSGTQLSVL.

In its sample, this clone was seen once. The gene calls are TRBV5-1 and TRBJ2-3, with D possibly matching TRBD1 (5 bases). The CDR3 totals 15 residues. The germline V and J ends were trimmed by 4 bases and 0 bases, with 12 bases remaining between them. In germline, CDR1 is SGHRS, CDR2 YFSETQ. CDR3 sequence: CASSRQGVSTDTQYF. CDR3 nucleotide sequence: TGCGCCAGCAGCCGACAAGGGGTAAGCACAGATACGCAGTATTTT.

The chain carries TRBV7-2 and TRBJ1-6; TRBD1 is a possible D gene (5 bases). The V gene lost 1 base and the J gene lost 7 bases, with 11 bases spanning the gap. The CDR3 extends over 15 amino acids. Germline V gene sequence: CDR1 SGHTA, CDR2 FQGNSA. For the CDR3, the DNA is TGTGCCAGCAGCTTAGAGTCAGGGACGAATTCACCCCTCCACTTT. This gives the protein CASSLESGTNSPLHF. Together with reference TRBV7-2 and TRBJ1-6, the CDR3 gives the full variable domain: GAGVSQSPSNKVTEKGKDVELRCDPISGHTALYWYRQSLGQGLEFLIYFQGNSAPDKSGLPSDRFSAERTGGSVSTLTIQRTQQEDSAVYLCASSLESGTNSPLHFGNGTRLTVT.

The rearrangement joins TRBV5-1 to TRBJ2-5; 8 bases match TRBD1. The V segment lost 2 bases and the J segment 5 bases; nucleotides outside the gene matches: 5. In germline, CDR1 is SGHRS, CDR2 YFSETQ. The CDR3 has 14 residues. The CDR3 region is CASSLGDRGETQYF. The CDR3, as DNA: TGCGCCAGCAGCTTAGGAGACAGGGGCGAGACCCAGTACTTC.